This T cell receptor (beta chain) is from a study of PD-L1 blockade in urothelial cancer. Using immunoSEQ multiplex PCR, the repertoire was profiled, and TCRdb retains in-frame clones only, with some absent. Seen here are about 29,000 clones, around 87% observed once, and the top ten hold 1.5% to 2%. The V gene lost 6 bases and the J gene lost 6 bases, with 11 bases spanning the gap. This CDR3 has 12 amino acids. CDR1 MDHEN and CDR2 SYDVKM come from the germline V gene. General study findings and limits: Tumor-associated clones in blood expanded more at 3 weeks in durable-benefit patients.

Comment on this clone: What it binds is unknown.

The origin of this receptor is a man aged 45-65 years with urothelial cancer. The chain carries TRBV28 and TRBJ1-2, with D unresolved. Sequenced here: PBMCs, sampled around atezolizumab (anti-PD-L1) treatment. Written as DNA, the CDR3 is TGTGCCAGCAGGGAGGTTCGGGATGGCTACACCTTC. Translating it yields CASREVRDGYTF.